A single sample gave rise to the 13 T cell receptor beta chains below, sequenced in a study of T cells expressing NK-cell markers. From the 5' RACE reads, TCRdb lists one entry per CDR3 protein and no DNA. This table holds approximately 150,000 distinct CDR3 sequences. The sequencing input was blood T cells: a sorted CD56 or NKG2C T cell subset, CD4+ or CD8+ T cells, or bulk PBMC T cells (not recorded which). Receptors originate from a man younger than 35 in good health.

The J gene is TRBJ1-2, the V gene TRBV30; the TCRdb call, TRBD1, lacks DNA for checking. Germline CDR1 reads GTSNPN; CDR2 reads SVGIG (reference sequence). The CDR3 sequence is 14 residues long. CDR3 protein: CAWSGTGNNYGYTF.

V and J are TRBV6-5 and TRBJ2-1; TCRdb indicates TRBD1, and absent DNA this call remains unverified. The germline V gene encodes CDR1 MNHEY and CDR2 SVGAGI. This CDR3 region has 16 residues. The CDR3 protein is CASSLQGASAYNEQFF.

The gene calls are TRBV9 and TRBJ1-2; TCRdb's D call of TRBD1 is untestable without DNA. The germline CDR1 and CDR2 sequences are SGDLS and YYNGEE. The CDR3 totals 12 residues. CDR3 protein: CASSANRGGYTF.

This chain connects TRBV2 to TRBJ1-4; TCRdb names TRBD1, which stays unverified in the absence of DNA. The CDR3 runs to 18 residues. Germline CDR1 reads SNHLY; CDR2 reads FYNNEI. The CDR3 reads CASSEHSYRSPTNEKLFF.

The CDR3 reads CSVDGREGRDEQFF. V and J are TRBV29-1 and TRBJ2-1; no DNA is available, so the TRBD2 call from TCRdb remains unchecked. The length of the CDR3 is 14 residues. Germline CDR1 is SQVTM and CDR2 is ANQGSEA.

The CDR3 is CSARQGAGDTQYF. The chain joins TRBV20-1 to TRBJ2-3; TCRdb reports TRBD1, a call that lacks DNA to check it against. Germline loops: CDR1 DFQATT, CDR2 SNEGSKA (reference sequence). The CDR3 is made up of 13 amino acids.

The chain joins TRBV14 to TRBJ1-2; without DNA, the TCRdb call of TRBD1 cannot be checked. CDR3 length: 13 amino acids. Germline V gives CDR1 SGHDN, CDR2 FVKESK. CDR3 protein: CASGTGSGNGYTF.

V usage is TRBV29-1 and J usage is TRBJ2-3; checking the TCRdb D call of TRBD1 is not possible without DNA. This CDR3 contains 14 residues. Per the germline V gene, CDR1 is SQVTM and CDR2 is ANQGSEA. The CDR3 protein is CSGGETGRTDTQYF.

The genes are TRBV4-2 and TRBJ2-3. The CDR3 runs to 15 residues. Germline V gene sequence: CDR1 LGHNA, CDR2 YNFKEQ. The CDR3 spells CASSQVAFNTDTQYF.

V usage is TRBV15 and J usage is TRBJ2-7; TCRdb picks TRBD2, but there is no DNA to check that call. Germline CDR1 reads LNHNV; CDR2 reads YYDKDF (reference sequence). The CDR3 loop spans 13 amino acids. This chain's CDR3 is CATEGPRPYEQYF.

The chain is built from TRBV27 and TRBJ2-7; TCRdb's assignment of TRBD1 cannot be checked, as there is no DNA. The germline V gene has CDR1 MNHEY and CDR2 SMNVEV (reference sequence). The CDR3 covers 13 residues. Here the CDR3 reads CASSPGGAYEQYF.

The CDR3 loop is CASSLTGTSGSLPDNEQFF. The chain joins TRBV7-3 to TRBJ2-1; TCRdb proposes TRBD2, but this gene call is untestable without DNA. The CDR3 runs to 19 residues. Germline CDR1 and CDR2: SGHTA and FQGTGA.

J is TRBJ2-7 and V is TRBV27; no DNA is available, so the TRBD2 call from TCRdb remains unchecked. In germline, CDR1 is MNHEY, CDR2 SMNVEV (reference sequence). The CDR3 consists of 15 residues. CDR3 residues: CASSWLGLAEAEQYF.